This T cell receptor (beta chain) was retrieved from a study of T cell responses to AZD1222 COVID-19 vaccine. Only a few counts were recorded for this clone. Its antigen is still unknown. The CDR3 is 12 amino acids. V lost 8 bases and J lost 7; bases outside the gene matches: 7. CDR1 MDHEN and CDR2 SYDVKM come from the germline V gene. Sequenced by immunoSEQ multiplex PCR; TCRdb stores in-frame clones only, minus some. The data show 100,000 to 150,000 clones, 87% seen once. Broader study findings: In the spike-specific TCR repertoire, nearly half reportedly target unmutated variant regions. Breadth and depth of Spike-specific TCRs rose after two AZD1222 doses. White British donors predominated, females outnumbered males, and clonal diversity was possibly underestimated.

The gene calls are TRBV28 and TRBJ1-1; 7 bases match TRBD1. The input for sequencing was peripheral blood, taken on day 0 of AZD1222 vaccination. The sequence derives from an adult in good health. The CDR3 region is CASGGGIGEAFF. The DNA for the CDR3 is TGTGCCAGCGGAGGGGGCATAGGTGAAGCTTTCTTT.